This T cell receptor beta chain emerged from a study of shared clonotypes between healthy human individuals. The CDR3 has 16 residues. The V gene's germline CDR1 is KGHSH and CDR2 LQKENI. The V gene lost 2 bases and the J gene lost 1 base, with 13 bases spanning the gap. As regards this clone: The antigen is undetermined.

The study, taken as a whole, reports: A handful of donors shared around 5% of their naive CD4 clonotypes.

All donors qualified as healthy HIV-negative adults and had experienced no recent acute infections or vaccinations. A split of CD4+ cells into CD45RA+ naive and CD45RA-negative memory subsets was performed. Generated by immunoSEQ multiplex PCR, the TCRdb table keeps only in-frame clones and is missing some. The repertoire holds under 1,100,000 clones, with around 78% as singletons. Sequenced: memory CD4+ T cells from PBMCs. The subset denotes: CD45RA-negative fraction. This chain joins TRBV18 and TRBJ2-3; D gene ambiguous. This receptor was identified in a man aged 18 to 30 in good health. Some clones in this sample may be carry-over from other donors' samples. The DNA of the CDR3 is TGTGCCAGCTCACCAAGCCCTGCCACTGGCACAGATACGCAGTATTTT. Its translation is CASSPSPATGTDTQYF.